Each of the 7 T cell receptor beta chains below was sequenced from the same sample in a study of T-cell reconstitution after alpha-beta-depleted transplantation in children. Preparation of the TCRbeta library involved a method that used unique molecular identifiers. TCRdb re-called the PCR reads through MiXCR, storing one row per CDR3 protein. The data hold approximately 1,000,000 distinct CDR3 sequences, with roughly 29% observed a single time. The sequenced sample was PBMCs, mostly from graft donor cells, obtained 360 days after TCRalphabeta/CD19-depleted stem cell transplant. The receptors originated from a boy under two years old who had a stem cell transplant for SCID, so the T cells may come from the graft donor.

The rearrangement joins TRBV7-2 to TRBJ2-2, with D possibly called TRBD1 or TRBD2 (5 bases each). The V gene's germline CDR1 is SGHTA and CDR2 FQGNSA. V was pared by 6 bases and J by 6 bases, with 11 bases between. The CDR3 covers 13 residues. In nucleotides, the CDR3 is TGTGCCAGCAGGGGGACCGCCCCCGGGGAGCTGTTTTTT. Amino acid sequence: CASRGTAPGELFF. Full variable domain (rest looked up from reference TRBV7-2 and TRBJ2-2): GAGVSQSPSNKVTEKGKDVELRCDPISGHTALYWYRQSLGQGLEFLIYFQGNSAPDKSGLPSDRFSAERTGGSVSTLTIQRTQQEDSAVYLCASRGTAPGELFFGEGSRLTVL.

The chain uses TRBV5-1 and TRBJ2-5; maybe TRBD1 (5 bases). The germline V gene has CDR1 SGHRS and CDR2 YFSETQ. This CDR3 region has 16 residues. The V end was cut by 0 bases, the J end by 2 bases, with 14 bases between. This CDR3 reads CASSLEAGQLQETQYF. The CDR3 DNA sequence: TGCGCCAGCAGCTTGGAGGCAGGGCAACTTCAAGAGACCCAGTACTTC. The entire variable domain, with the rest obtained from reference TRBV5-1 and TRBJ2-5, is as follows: KAGVTQTPRYLIKTRGQQVTLSCSPISGHRSVSWYQQTPGQGLQFLFEYFSETQRNKGNFPGRFSGRQFSNSRSEMNVSTLELGDSALYLCASSLEAGQLQETQYFGPGTRLLVL.

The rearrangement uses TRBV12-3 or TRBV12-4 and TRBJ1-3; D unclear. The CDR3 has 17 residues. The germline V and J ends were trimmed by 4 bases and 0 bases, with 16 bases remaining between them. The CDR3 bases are TGTGCCAGCAGTTCTCCCCAATTATTAAGCTCTGGAAACACCATATATTTT. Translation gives CASSSPQLLSSGNTIYF.

In nucleotides, the CDR3 is TGCGCCAGCAGCCAAGTGGGCAGGGGTACCTATGGCTACACCTTC. Translating gives CASSQVGRGTYGYTF. V usage is TRBV4-1 and J usage is TRBJ1-2; TRBD1 is a possible D gene (6 bases). Germline CDR1 reads MGHRA; CDR2 reads YSYEKL. V was cut by 1 base and J by 4 bases, with 13 bases left in between. This CDR3 is 15 amino acids long.

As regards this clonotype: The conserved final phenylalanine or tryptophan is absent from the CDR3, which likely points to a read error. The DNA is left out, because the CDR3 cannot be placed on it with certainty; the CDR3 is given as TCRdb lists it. CDR3 sequence: CSLGAGKGI. The V gene is TRBV29-1, the J gene TRBJ2-1; TRBD1, the D gene given by the table, was not confirmed from the DNA. The CDR3 is 9 residues long, ends included. Germline V gene sequence: CDR1 SQVTM, CDR2 ANQGSEA.

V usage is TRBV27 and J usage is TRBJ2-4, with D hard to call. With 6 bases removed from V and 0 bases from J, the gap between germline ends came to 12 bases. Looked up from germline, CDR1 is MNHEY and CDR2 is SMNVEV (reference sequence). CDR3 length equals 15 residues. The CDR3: CASRPGGLAKNIQYF. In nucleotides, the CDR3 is TGTGCCAGCAGGCCAGGCGGTCTAGCCAAAAACATTCAGTACTTC.

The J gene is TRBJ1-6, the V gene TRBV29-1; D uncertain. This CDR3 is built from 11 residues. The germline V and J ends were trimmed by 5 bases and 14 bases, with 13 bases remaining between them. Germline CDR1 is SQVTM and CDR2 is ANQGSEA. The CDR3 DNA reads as TGCAGCGTTAACGAGGGAAAGGCCCTCCACTTT. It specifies CSVNEGKALHF.